The present TCR beta chain was sequenced within a study of blood T cells in healthy people across ages. Study observations and caveats: PBMCs left unsorted prevented a conclusive naive versus antigen-experienced comparison. Estimates of diversity drawn from one million T cells were considered underestimates. Donor CMV status was unknown, possibly confounding expanded clonotype changes. Roughly linearly, TCR beta diversity per million T cells fell as age increased.

The CDR3 spans 13 residues. CDR1 MNHEY and CDR2 SMNVEV come from the germline V gene (reference sequence). V lost 2 bases and J 5 bases, leaving 10 bases between the germline ends. Primers used in a second PCR of roughly 6 to 11 cycles were a sample-barcoded 5' primer and a J-beta primer mix. One entry per CDR3 protein results from TCRdb running MiXCR on the 5' RACE reads. This sample yields around 400,000 distinct CDR3 sequences, of which 45% to 65% are seen a single time; around 50% belongs to the top ten. As regards this clonotype: Its matching antigen is unknown.

Sequenced input: blood. This sequence joins TRBV27 and TRBJ2-7, with a tentative D call TRBD2 (5 bases). The receptor's source is a man in his sixties in good health. CDR3 DNA sequence: TGTGCCAGCAGTTTAAATACTAGGAACGAGCAGTACTTC. Translated, it gives CASSLNTRNEQYF.